Below are 20 T cell receptor beta chains sequenced from a single sample in a study of shared clonotypes between healthy human individuals. TCRdb's table, derived via immunoSEQ multiplex PCR, lists solely in-frame clones and lacks some. The data hold millions of clones, with 85% to 95% observed a single time. Sequencing input: naive CD4+ T cells sorted from blood. Stated subset: CD45RA+ positively selected. These TCRs come from a man aged 18 to 29 in good health.

The V gene is TRBV5-6, the J gene TRBJ1-3; D is unclear. Germline V gene data show CDR1 as SGHDT and CDR2 as YYEEEE. Trimming pared 4 bases from V and 4 bases from J, leaving 18 bases between. CDR3 length: 16 residues. DNA for the CDR3: TGTGCCAGCAGCCACGGAGCCGTTGGGAACGGAAACACCATATATTTT. Translation gives CASSHGAVGNGNTIYF.

This clone appeared a single time. V gene TRBV28 combines with J gene TRBJ1-4; D perhaps matches TRBD1 (5 bases). Germline loops: CDR1 MDHEN, CDR2 SYDVKM. CDR3 length: 14 amino acids. Trimming left V 6 bases short and J 7 bases short, with 15 bases between. CDR3 in amino acids: CASSSGPGGEKLFF. In nucleotides, the CDR3 is TGTGCCAGCAGCTCAGGGCCAGGAGGTGAAAAACTGTTTTTT.

This clone was observed a handful of times. CDR3 nucleotides: TGTGCCATCAGTGAGTCCCCTTCACCCCTCCACTTT. Translated: CAISESPSPLHF. The J gene is TRBJ1-6, the V gene TRBV10-3, with no clear D. V lost 0 bases to trimming and J lost 9 bases, with 3 bases between them. The CDR3 contains 12 residues. Germline lookup yields CDR1 ENHRY and CDR2 SYGVKD.

The CDR3 coding sequence is TGTGCCAGCAGCGTAGAAGAGAGGAATTCACCCCTCCACTTT. Its protein product is CASSVEERNSPLHF. This sequence joins TRBV9 and TRBJ1-6; the D is unclear. The CDR3 loop spans 14 amino acids. The V end was cut by 0 bases, the J end by 7 bases, with 8 bases between. Germline assignment: CDR1 SGDLS and CDR2 YYNGEE.

The chain couples TRBV2 to TRBJ2-5; TRBD2 matches at 7 bases. This CDR3 comprises 15 residues. The V gene end was trimmed by 3 bases and the J gene end by 4 bases; junction bases not matched to a gene: 8. Germline V CDR1 and CDR2: SNHLY, FYNNEI. In DNA form, the CDR3 reads TGTGCCAGCAGTGACGGCGGGAGCGTGTCAGAGACCCAGTACTTC. Protein sequence: CASSDGGSVSETQYF.

V is TRBV6-6 and J is TRBJ2-7, with a tentative D call TRBD2 (6 bases). With 0 bases removed from V and 2 bases from J, the gap between germline ends came to 14 bases. Germline V lookup: CDR1 MNHNY, CDR2 SVGAGI (reference sequence). This CDR3 spans 16 amino acids. The CDR3 DNA follows: TGTGCCAGCAGTTACTCGGAGGGGATCGGCACCTACGAGCAGTACTTC. It specifies CASSYSEGIGTYEQYF.

This chain links TRBV6-5 with TRBJ2-3; no clear D gene. CDR1 and CDR2 (germline): MNHEY, SVGAGI. V shed 7 bases and J shed 2 bases, with 7 bases lying between them. The CDR3 is 12 amino acids. CDR3 nucleotide sequence: TGTGCCAGCATTAGCTTCACAGATACGCAGTATTTT. Protein product: CASISFTDTQYF.

The V call is TRBV5-4, the J call TRBJ2-2; D possibly corresponds to TRBD2 (5 bases). The V gene lost 6 bases and the J gene lost 4 bases, with 16 bases spanning the gap. The germline CDR1 and CDR2 sequences are SGHNT and YYREEE (reference sequence). The CDR3 has 15 amino acids. The CDR3 spells CASTSGVAVTGELFF. The DNA for the CDR3 is TGTGCCAGCACCTCCGGGGTGGCAGTCACCGGGGAGCTGTTTTTT. The complete variable domain, with remaining parts taken from reference TRBV5-4 and TRBJ2-2, reads ETGVTQSPTHLIKTRGQQVTLRCSSQSGHNTVSWYQQALGQGPQFIFQYYREEENGRGNFPPRFSGLQFPNYSSELNVNALELDDSALYLCASTSGVAVTGELFFGEGSRLTVL.

V and J are TRBV2 and TRBJ2-2; D perhaps matches TRBD2 (6 bases). This CDR3 comprises 14 residues. V was trimmed by 7 bases and J by 2 bases, leaving 11 bases between them. The germline gives CDR1 SNHLY, CDR2 FYNNEI. DNA for the CDR3: TGTGCCAGCACTCGGACTAAAAACACCGGGGAGCTGTTTTTT. The encoded protein is CASTRTKNTGELFF. Full variable domain (missing parts from reference TRBV2 and TRBJ2-2): EPEVTQTPSHQVTQMGQEVILRCVPISNHLYFYWYRQILGQKVEFLVSFYNNEISEKSEIFDDQFSVERPDGSNFTLKIRSTKLEDSAMYFCASTRTKNTGELFFGEGSRLTVL.

This chain links TRBV5-8 with TRBJ2-7; D is possibly TRBD1 or TRBD2 (6 bases each). Trimming pared 6 bases from V and 1 base from J, leaving 14 bases between. The CDR3 length is 14 residues. Germline CDR1 SGHTS, CDR2 YDEGEE. CDR3 amino acids: CASTAGQGSYEQYF. The CDR3 DNA follows: TGTGCCAGCACCGCGGGGCAGGGGTCCTACGAGCAGTACTTC.

The J gene is TRBJ2-2, the V gene TRBV7-2, with D possibly being TRBD1 or TRBD2 (5 bases each). The CDR3 spans 15 residues. V gave up 6 bases and J gave up 4 bases, with 15 bases separating them. CDR1 SGHTA and CDR2 FQGNSA come from the germline V gene. CDR3 in DNA: TGTGCCAGCAGACGGGACCAAGGGCGCACCGGGGAGCTGTTTTTT. Translating it yields CASRRDQGRTGELFF.

This clone has a single count. V gene TRBV6-1 combines with J gene TRBJ2-2, with a weak D call TRBD1 (6 bases). V lost 3 bases, J lost 6 bases, and 11 bases lay in between. The CDR3 contains 14 residues. Germline CDR1 MNHNS, CDR2 SASEGT. CDR3 residues: CASSEHREPGELFF. CDR3 DNA: TGTGCCAGCAGTGAGCACAGGGAGCCCGGGGAGCTGTTTTTT.

The chain combines TRBV5-6 with TRBJ2-5; D is unclear. V was clipped by 4 bases and J by 2 bases, with 6 bases between them. Looked up from germline, CDR1 is SGHDT and CDR2 is YYEEEE. The CDR3 contains 12 residues. Here the CDR3 reads CASSTIQETQYF. The CDR3 bases are TGTGCCAGCAGCACAATACAAGAGACCCAGTACTTC.

The V call is TRBV7-3, the J call TRBJ2-7, with unresolved D. Germline lookup yields CDR1 SGHTA and CDR2 FQGTGA. V was clipped by 0 bases and J by 6 bases, with 18 bases between them. The CDR3 has 16 residues. The CDR3 sequence is CASSLTFSPVLSEQYF. Here the CDR3 DNA reads TGTGCCAGCAGCTTAACGTTCTCTCCGGTCCTCTCCGAGCAGTACTTC.

Notes on this clone: Additional DNA sequences in this sample encode the identical CDR3. The chain carries TRBV18 and TRBJ2-7, with D unclear. V dropped 0 bases and J dropped 3 bases, with 6 bases sitting between them. Germline CDR1 and CDR2: KGHSH and LQKENI. The CDR3 length is 13 residues. The chain's CDR3 is CASSPPALYEQYF. DNA of the CDR3: TGTGCCAGCTCACCACCGGCCCTCTACGAGCAGTACTTC.

The J gene is TRBJ1-1, the V gene TRBV6-1; the D is unclear. V was pared by 7 bases and J by 6 bases, with 15 bases between. The CDR3 covers 13 residues. Per germline, CDR1 MNHNS and CDR2 SASEGT. CDR3 in DNA: TGTGCCAGCACCCCCCGGCGGTGTTCTGAAGCTTTCTTT. Translated, it gives CASTPRRCSEAFF.

The genes are TRBV7-9 and TRBJ2-5; 7 bases line up with TRBD1. This CDR3 is 15 amino acids long. Germline values: CDR1 SEHNR, CDR2 FQNEAQ (reference sequence). Germline trimming cut 1 base from V and 7 bases from J; bases unmatched to any gene: 9. CDR3 amino acids: CASSLEGDSGGTQYF. CDR3 bases: TGTGCCAGCAGCTTAGAGGGGGACAGTGGAGGGACCCAGTACTTC. Variable domain in full (rest from reference TRBV7-9 and TRBJ2-5): DTGVSQNPRHKITKRGQNVTFRCDPISEHNRLYWYRQTLGQGPEFLTYFQNEAQLEKSRLLSDRFSAERPKGSFSTLEIQRTEQGDSAMYLCASSLEGDSGGTQYFGPGTRLLVL.

The chain joins TRBV5-5 to TRBJ1-3; no clear D. The CDR3 is 16 residues long. The germline V and J ends were trimmed by 0 bases and 4 bases, with 14 bases remaining between them. Germline V gene sequence: CDR1 SGHKS, CDR2 YYEKEE (reference sequence). CDR3 region: CASSLATVNRGNTIYF. In DNA, the CDR3 is TGTGCCAGCAGCTTGGCAACAGTCAACAGAGGAAACACCATATATTTT. The whole variable domain, remainder taken from reference TRBV5-5 and TRBJ1-3, is DAGVTQSPTHLIKTRGQQVTLRCSPISGHKSVSWYQQVLGQGPQFIFQYYEKEERGRGNFPDRFSARQFPNYSSELNVNALLLGDSALYLCASSLATVNRGNTIYFGEGSWLTVV.

V usage is TRBV19 and J usage is TRBJ1-6, with TRBD1 as a possible D gene (6 bases). Germline V gives CDR1 LNHDA, CDR2 SQIVND (reference sequence). The CDR3 has 14 residues. V lost 3 bases to trimming and J lost 8 bases, with 11 bases between them. The CDR3 DNA reads TGTGCCAGTAGTATTCAGGGGCCGGATTCACCCCTCCACTTT. Protein: CASSIQGPDSPLHF.

This clone was seen only once. V usage is TRBV5-1 and J usage is TRBJ1-1; D is ambiguous. The CDR3 totals 13 residues. Germline V lookup: CDR1 SGHRS, CDR2 YFSETQ. The V gene lost 0 bases and the J gene lost 7 bases, with 10 bases spanning the gap. This chain's CDR3 is CASSLANGVEAFF. CDR3 DNA: TGCGCCAGCAGCTTGGCCAATGGAGTTGAAGCTTTCTTT. The whole variable domain, remainder taken from reference TRBV5-1 and TRBJ1-1, is KAGVTQTPRYLIKTRGQQVTLSCSPISGHRSVSWYQQTPGQGLQFLFEYFSETQRNKGNFPGRFSGRQFSNSRSEMNVSTLELGDSALYLCASSLANGVEAFFGQGTRLTVV.